Listed here are 22 T cell receptor beta chains from one sample, sequenced in a study of blood T cell repertoires in COVID-19. Sequencing used immunoSEQ multiplex PCR; TCRdb keeps in-frame clones, though not all of them. This sample has over 200,000 clones, with roughly 90% found just once. The specimen was PBMCs or T cells enriched from blood (not recorded which). All receptors come from a woman between 45 and 60 years old in a cohort exposed to, infected with or recovered from COVID-19 (not recorded which).

The V gene is TRBV2, the J gene TRBJ1-5; perhaps TRBD1 as D (5 bases). This CDR3 spans 13 amino acids. V was cut by 3 bases and J by 3 bases, with 6 bases left in between. The germline CDR1 and CDR2 sequences are SNHLY and FYNNEI. Here the CDR3 reads CASSEDTNQPQHF. For the CDR3, the DNA is TGTGCCAGCAGTGAGGACACCAATCAGCCCCAGCATTTT.

The chain uses TRBV6-2 or TRBV6-3 and TRBJ2-7; the D gene is possibly TRBD1 (6 bases). Trimming shortened V by 5 bases and J by 6 bases, and 23 bases separated the two germline ends. The CDR3 length is 16 residues. Per germline, CDR1 MNHEY and CDR2 SVGEGT. The CDR3 protein is CASSQDRPWARTEQYF. CDR3 nucleotide sequence: TGTGCCAGCAGTCAAGACAGGCCGTGGGCTCGAACCGAGCAGTACTTC.

This clone was observed a few times. This sample includes further DNA sequences coding for the same CDR3. The chain joins TRBV19 to TRBJ2-3; 10 nucleotides agree with TRBD2. V gave up 2 bases and J gave up 6 bases; unmatched junction bases: 5. Per the germline V gene, CDR1 is LNHDA and CDR2 is SQIVND (reference sequence). This CDR3 is built from 15 residues. CDR3 DNA sequence: TGTGCCAGTAGTATACGGACTAGCGGCTCGGATACGCAGTATTTT. Translating it yields CASSIRTSGSDTQYF.

The V gene is TRBV4-2, the J gene TRBJ2-3; 13 nucleotides align to TRBD2. Germline trimming cut 3 bases from V and 6 bases from J; bases unmatched to any gene: 6. CDR3 length: 16 amino acids. Germline CDR1 is LGHNA and CDR2 is YNFKEQ. The CDR3 DNA reads TGTGCCAGCAGCCATGATGGACTAGCGGGGGCGGATACGCAGTATTTT. This codes for CASSHDGLAGADTQYF.

The chain employs TRBV5-6 and TRBJ1-3, with 8 bases that match TRBD1. Looked up from germline, CDR1 is SGHDT and CDR2 is YYEEEE. The CDR3 sequence is 14 residues long. V was pared by 4 bases and J by 4 bases, with 4 bases of the junction left unmatched. The CDR3 nucleotides are TGTGCCAGCAGCATTCAGGGGGCGGGAAACACCATATATTTT. Translated: CASSIQGAGNTIYF. Filled out from reference TRBV5-6 and TRBJ1-3, the complete variable domain reads DAGVTQSPTHLIKTRGQQVTLRCSPKSGHDTVSWYQQALGQGPQFIFQYYEEEERQRGNFPDRFSGHQFPNYSSELNVNALLLGDSALYLCASSIQGAGNTIYFGEGSWLTVV.

The CDR3 DNA is TGTGCCAGCAGTAAAAGGACAGGGGTAGGCTATGGCTACACCTTC. This sequence encodes CASSKRTGVGYGYTF. V gene TRBV6-5 combines with J gene TRBJ1-2, with 9 bases lining up with TRBD1. The ends lost 5 bases at V and 4 bases at J; junction bases unmatched: 8. The germline V gene has CDR1 MNHEY and CDR2 SVGAGI. This CDR3 is 15 amino acids long.

The chain couples TRBV10-3 to TRBJ1-1; weak D call: TRBD1 (5 bases). From germline, CDR1 is ENHRY and CDR2 SYGVKD. The CDR3 loop spans 16 amino acids. V lost 6 bases and J 1 base, leaving 18 bases between the germline ends. CDR3 region: CAISTQSGQGNTEAFF. CDR3 bases: TGTGCCATCAGCACCCAGTCTGGGCAGGGGAACACTGAAGCTTTCTTT.

The chain combines TRBV11-2 with TRBJ1-6, with D uncertain. The CDR3 extends over 14 amino acids. Deletions cut 2 bases from V and 7 bases from J, with 9 bases between. CDR1 SGHAT and CDR2 FQNNGV come from the germline V gene. The CDR3: CASSLLGTNSPLHF. The CDR3, as DNA: TGTGCCAGCAGCTTATTGGGCACCAATTCACCCCTCCACTTT.

This clone was recorded once. Compared with germline, one end of the junction differs, possibly owing to a read error. The rearrangement links TRBV7-7 to TRBJ2-5; 8 bases are a match to TRBD1. The CDR3 loop spans 13 amino acids. CDR1 is SSHAT, CDR2 FNYEAQ, per germline (reference sequence). Written as DNA, the CDR3 is TGTGCTAGCAGCCGGACAGGGTGGGAGACCCAGTACTTC. This codes for CASSRTGWETQYF. The full variable domain, rest sourced from reference TRBV7-7 and TRBJ2-5, is GAGVSQSPRYKVTKRGQDVTLRCDPISSHATLYWYQQALGQGPEFLTYFNYEAQPDKSGLPSDRFSAERPEGSISTLTIQRTEQRDSAMYRCASSRTGWETQYFGPGTRLLVL.

The chain employs TRBV5-6 and TRBJ1-6; TRBD1 is a possible D gene (6 bases). V was cut by 1 base and J by 6 bases, with 11 bases left in between. Germline V gene data show CDR1 as SGHDT and CDR2 as YYEEEE. The CDR3 spans 15 residues. Here the CDR3 DNA reads TGTGCCAGCAGCTTGACCGACAGGCCTAATTCACCCCTCCACTTT. Translation gives CASSLTDRPNSPLHF.

CDR3 protein: CASSPDLANTEAFF. The CDR3 DNA sequence: TGTGCCAGCAGCCCAGACTTGGCCAACACTGAAGCTTTCTTT. The chain combines TRBV11-1 with TRBJ1-1; D uncertain. The CDR3 runs 14 residues. Trimming pared 5 bases from V and 2 bases from J, leaving 12 bases between. The germline gives CDR1 SGHAT, CDR2 FQDESV (reference sequence). Together with reference TRBV11-1 and TRBJ1-1, the CDR3 gives the full variable domain: EAEVAQSPRYKITEKSQAVAFWCDPISGHATLYWYRQILGQGPELLVQFQDESVVDDSQLPKDRFSAERLKGVDSTLKIQPAELGDSAMYLCASSPDLANTEAFFGQGTRLTVV.

The chain uses TRBV5-8 and TRBJ1-1; 7 bases are shared with TRBD1. Germline assignment: CDR1 SGHTS and CDR2 YDEGEE. This CDR3 has 16 amino acids. The ends lost 2 bases at V and 1 base at J; junction bases unmatched: 8. CDR3 bases: TGTGCCAGCAGCTTTAGGCAGGGGGTAGGGAACACTGAAGCTTTCTTT. This sequence encodes CASSFRQGVGNTEAFF.

J is TRBJ2-3 and V is TRBV5-4, with D perhaps TRBD2 (7 bases). The CDR3 is 14 amino acids. The germline V gene has CDR1 SGHNT and CDR2 YYREEE (reference sequence). Deletions cut 4 bases from V and 0 bases from J, with 9 bases between. The CDR3 region has the DNA TGTGCCAGCAGCGGCGGGGGCAGCACAGATACGCAGTATTTT. Protein product: CASSGGGSTDTQYF.

The CDR3 sequence is CASSYTKRANTQYF. In DNA, the CDR3 is TGTGCCAGCAGTTACACTAAGAGGGCTAATACGCAGTATTTT. The chain carries TRBV6-5 and TRBJ2-3, with TRBD2 as a possible D gene (5 bases). Trimming shortened V by 2 bases and J by 7 bases, and 13 bases separated the two germline ends. CDR1 MNHEY and CDR2 SVGAGI come from the germline V gene. CDR3 length: 14 amino acids.

This sequence joins TRBV4-2 and TRBJ2-1, with 8 bases identical to TRBD2. The CDR3 is 15 residues long. Germline V lookup: CDR1 LGHNA, CDR2 YNFKEQ. V lost 4 bases and J lost 3; bases outside the gene matches: 5. CDR3 coding DNA: TGTGCCAGCAGCCCCGGCCGGGGGGGCTACAATGAGCAGTTCTTC. Protein sequence: CASSPGRGGYNEQFF.

This chain links TRBV7-9 with TRBJ2-1; 16 bases align to TRBD2. Germline trimming cut 4 bases from V and 4 bases from J; bases unmatched to any gene: 7. In germline, CDR1 is SEHNR, CDR2 FQNEAQ (reference sequence). This CDR3 contains 18 residues. The CDR3 DNA follows: TGTGCCAGCAGCTGGGGACTAGCGGGGGGGTCAGAGTACAATGAGCAGTTCTTC. This encodes CASSWGLAGGSEYNEQFF.

This clone occurred a few times. This rearrangement joins TRBV30 to TRBJ1-1, with 9 bases identical to TRBD1. Germline V lookup: CDR1 GTSNPN, CDR2 SVGIG (reference sequence). The CDR3 contains 15 residues. J lost 5 bases, V lost 7 bases, and 14 bases had no gene match. The CDR3 region is CASSRDRDGRTEAFF. The CDR3 region has the DNA TGTGCCTCATCCCGGGACAGGGATGGTCGGACTGAAGCTTTCTTT. The whole variable domain, remainder taken from reference TRBV30 and TRBJ1-1, is SQTIHQWPATLVQPVGSPLSLECTVEGTSNPNLYWYRQAAGRGLQLLFYSVGIGQISSEVPQNLSASRPQDRQFILSSKKLLLSDSGFYLCASSRDRDGRTEAFFGQGTRLTVV.

CDR3: CASSIYRGDQPQHF. The CDR3 DNA reads as TGTGCCAGTAGTATCTACAGGGGTGATCAGCCCCAGCATTTT. This chain joins TRBV19 and TRBJ1-5; 7 bases agree with TRBD1. Germline-derived CDR1 and CDR2 are LNHDA and SQIVND (reference sequence). This CDR3 has 14 amino acids. V gave up 3 bases and J gave up 5 bases; unmatched junction bases: 4.

The V and J genes are TRBV25-1 and TRBJ1-4; 9 nucleotides align to TRBD1. The CDR3 covers 15 residues. V lost 1 base to trimming and J lost 8 bases; unmatched junction nucleotides: 5. From germline, CDR1 is MGHDK and CDR2 SYGVNS. In DNA form, the CDR3 reads TGTGCCAGCAGTGAATGGGGACAGGGCTCAGAAAAACTGTTTTTT. Translation gives CASSEWGQGSEKLFF.

The chain links TRBV6-2 or TRBV6-3 to TRBJ1-2; possible D gene TRBD1, 6 bases. The CDR3 contains 18 residues. Trimming removed 2 bases at V and 3 bases at J, with 22 bases between. Per germline, CDR1 MNHEY and CDR2 SVGEGT. The CDR3 nucleotides are TGTGCCAGCAGTTACGAGGGGTTCGTGAACAGGGATGACTATGGCTACACCTTC. Translating it yields CASSYEGFVNRDDYGYTF.

This clone has a handful of counts. The chain links TRBV7-2 to TRBJ1-5, with a weak D call TRBD1 (6 bases). This CDR3 contains 15 residues. Germline V gene data show CDR1 as SGHTA and CDR2 as FQGNSA. The V and J ends lost 1 base and 3 bases respectively, with 10 bases between them. The CDR3 DNA is TGTGCCAGCAGCTTAGTGACAGGTACCAATCAGCCCCAGCATTTT. Its translation is CASSLVTGTNQPQHF.

On this clone itself: Other DNA sequences in the sample encode the same CDR3. This chain links TRBV12-3 or TRBV12-4 with TRBJ1-1; D is possibly TRBD1 (5 bases). CDR3 length: 13 amino acids. Trimming left V 2 bases short and J 4 bases short, with 8 bases between. This CDR3 is CASSLRGGTEAFF. Written as DNA, the CDR3 is TGTGCCAGCAGTTTAAGGGGAGGCACTGAAGCTTTCTTT.